This T cell receptor beta chain emerged from a study of beta chain features in type 1 diabetes. The whole isolated RNA underwent reverse transcription, so sequencing captured expressed TCRB transcripts. Here immunoSEQ multiplex PCR was the method, and the copy in TCRdb shows in-frame clones only, minus some. The sample yields hundreds of thousands of clones, about 14% seen once. The study's findings and limits: Among all four CD4+ subsets, Type 1 diabetes patients had TCRB CDR3s that were moderately but significantly shorter.

The CDR3 is made up of 17 amino acids. Trimming took 4 bases from V and 0 from J, leaving 13 bases between them. Germline V CDR1 and CDR2: MGHDK, SYGVNS. This clone was seen a few times. Its antigen is as yet unknown. The receptor was isolated from a man aged 18 to 29 in good health. The chain employs TRBV25-1 and TRBJ1-6; TRBD1 might be the D (6 bases). What was sequenced was naive CD4+ T cells from blood. Written as DNA, the CDR3 is TGTGCCAGCAGTGGCTCAGACAGGAGCTCCTATAATTCACCCCTCCACTTT. Translation gives CASSGSDRSSYNSPLHF.